The clone carrying this TCR beta chain was seen at least ten times. The germline gives CDR1 DFQATT, CDR2 SNEGSKA (reference sequence). Trimming shortened V by 6 bases and J by 5 bases, and 17 bases separated the two germline ends. The CDR3 is 13 amino acids. Arm-PCR with iRepertoire HTBI primers amplified the CDR3 regions for these TCR beta libraries. One entry per CDR3 protein, called by TCRdb with MiXCR from the multiplex PCR reads. The table has 250,000 or so distinct CDR3 sequences, over 20% seen once. Stated time point: newly diagnosed GD, antithyroid drugs for less than 3 months. Researchers made the TCR library from RNA that was extracted from PBMCs. This record belongs to a study of regulatory T cells in long-lasting Graves disease.

J is TRBJ2-7 and V is TRBV20-1, with TRBD2 as a possible D gene (6 bases). The clonotype comes from a female donor with Graves disease. The source was peripheral blood mononuclear cells (PBMCs), collected at new diagnosis, from a patient treated with antithyroid drugs. CDR3 region: CSARRGSANEQYF. The DNA for the CDR3 is TGCAGTGCCAGGCGGGGTAGCGCCAACGAGCAGTACTTC.